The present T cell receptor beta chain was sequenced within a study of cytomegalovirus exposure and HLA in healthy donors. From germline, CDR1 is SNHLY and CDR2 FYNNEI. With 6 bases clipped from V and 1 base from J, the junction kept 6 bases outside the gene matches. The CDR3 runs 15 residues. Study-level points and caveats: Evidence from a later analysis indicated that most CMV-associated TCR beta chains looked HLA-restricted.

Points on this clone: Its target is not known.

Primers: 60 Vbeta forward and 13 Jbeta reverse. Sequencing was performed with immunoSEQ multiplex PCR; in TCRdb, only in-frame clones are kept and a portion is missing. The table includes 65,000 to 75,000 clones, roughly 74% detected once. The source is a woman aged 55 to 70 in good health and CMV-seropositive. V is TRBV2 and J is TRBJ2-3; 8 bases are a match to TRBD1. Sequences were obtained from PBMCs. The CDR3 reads CASRFGQGGTDTQYF. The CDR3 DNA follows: TGTGCCAGCAGATTTGGACAGGGAGGCACAGATACGCAGTATTTT.